This T cell receptor (beta chain) was recovered during a study of cytomegalovirus exposure and HLA in healthy donors. Turning to the study itself: Most donors, just over 80% of approximately 400 genotyped, fell in the Caucasian-associated ancestry cluster.

The PCR ran on 60 Vbeta and 13 Jbeta primers. Authors' analysis steps: It was a later analysis that counted tens of millions of unique TCR beta chains, of which roughly 10 million were shared. Here immunoSEQ multiplex PCR was the method, and the copy in TCRdb shows in-frame clones only, minus some. The V and J calls and the clone size are those of that table, but D and trimming were determined from the DNA. The sample contains some 99,000 clones, around four fifths of which appear only once. This clone was seen once. Its antigen is unidentified. Study results and caveats: The study designated 164 TCR beta chains cytomegalovirus-associated.

The length of the CDR3 is 15 residues. Germline CDR1 is SGHDT and CDR2 is YYEEEE. Trimming took 5 bases from V and 8 from J; bases not matched to a gene: 8. Specimen: PBMCs. This sequence originates from a woman aged 50 to 65 in good health and CMV-seropositive. The chain employs TRBV5-6 and TRBJ1-6, with 9 positions matching TRBD1. CDR3 amino acids: CASSPRTGVYSPLHF. CDR3 bases: TGTGCCAGCAGTCCGAGGACAGGGGTCTATTCACCCCTCCACTTT.